This T cell receptor beta chain was documented in a study of technical replicates of blood from a few donors. The CDR3 spans 16 residues. The germline V gene encodes CDR1 SGHNT and CDR2 YYREEE (reference sequence). V dropped 5 bases and J dropped 5; count of bases not matched to a gene: 11. Generated by immunoSEQ multiplex PCR, the TCRdb table keeps only in-frame clones and is missing some. The data show some 50,000 clones, about 95% seen once. The V call is TRBV5-4, the J call TRBJ2-2, with 8 bases lining up with TRBD2. The source is a human donor in good health. Sequences were obtained from T cells isolated from PBMCs. For the CDR3, the DNA is TGTGCCAGCAGTCCTCTAGCGGGCGGACTAACCGGGGAGCTGTTTTTT. Translating gives CASSPLAGGLTGELFF. The full variable domain, in which reference TRBV5-4 and TRBJ2-2 provide the parts outside the CDR3, is ETGVTQSPTHLIKTRGQQVTLRCSSQSGHNTVSWYQQALGQGPQFIFQYYREEENGRGNFPPRFSGLQFPNYSSELNVNALELDDSALYLCASSPLAGGLTGELFFGEGSRLTVL.